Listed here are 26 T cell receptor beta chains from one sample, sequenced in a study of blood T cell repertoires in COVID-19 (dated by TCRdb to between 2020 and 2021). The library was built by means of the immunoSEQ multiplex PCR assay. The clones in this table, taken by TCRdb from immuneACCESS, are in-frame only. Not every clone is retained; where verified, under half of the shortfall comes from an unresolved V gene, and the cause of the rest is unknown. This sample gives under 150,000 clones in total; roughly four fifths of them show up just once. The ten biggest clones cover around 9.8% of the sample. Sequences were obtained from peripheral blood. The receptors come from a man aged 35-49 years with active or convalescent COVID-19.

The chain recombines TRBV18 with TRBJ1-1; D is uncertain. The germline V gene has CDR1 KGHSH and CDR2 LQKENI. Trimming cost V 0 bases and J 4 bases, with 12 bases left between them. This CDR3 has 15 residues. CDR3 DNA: TGTGCCAGCTCACCACCGCCAGGAGGGCTCACTGAAGCTTTCTTT. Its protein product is CASSPPPGGLTEAFF.

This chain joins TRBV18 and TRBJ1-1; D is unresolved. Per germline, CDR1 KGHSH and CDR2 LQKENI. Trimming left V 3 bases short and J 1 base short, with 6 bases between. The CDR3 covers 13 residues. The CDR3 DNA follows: TGTGCCAGCTCACCTGGCGGGAACACTGAAGCTTTCTTT. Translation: CASSPGGNTEAFF. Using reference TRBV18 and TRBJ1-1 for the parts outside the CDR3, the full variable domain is NAGVMQNPRHLVRRRGQEARLRCSPMKGHSHVYWYRQLPEEGLKFMVYLQKENIIDESGMPKERFSAEFPKEGPSILRIQQVVRGDSAAYFCASSPGGNTEAFFGQGTRLTVV.

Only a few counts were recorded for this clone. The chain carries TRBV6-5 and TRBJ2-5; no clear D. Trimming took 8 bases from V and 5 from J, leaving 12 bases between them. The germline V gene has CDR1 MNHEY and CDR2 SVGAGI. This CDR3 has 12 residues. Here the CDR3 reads CASWSLLETQYF. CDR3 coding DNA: TGTGCCAGCTGGAGTCTACTGGAGACCCAGTACTTC.

Here the CDR3 DNA reads TGTGCCAGCAGCAAAGAGGAGGGGATAGGGGAAAATAATTCACCCCTCCACTTT. Translation gives CASSKEEGIGENNSPLHF. The V gene is TRBV21-1, the J gene TRBJ1-6. TRBV21-1 counts as a pseudogene. This CDR3 is 18 amino acids long.

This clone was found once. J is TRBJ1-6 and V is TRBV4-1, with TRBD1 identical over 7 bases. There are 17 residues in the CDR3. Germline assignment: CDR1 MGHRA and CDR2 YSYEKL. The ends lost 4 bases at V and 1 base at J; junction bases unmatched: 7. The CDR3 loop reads CASSPDDRVSYNSPLHF. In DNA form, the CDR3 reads TGCGCCAGCAGCCCAGACGACAGGGTTTCCTATAATTCACCCCTCCACTTT.

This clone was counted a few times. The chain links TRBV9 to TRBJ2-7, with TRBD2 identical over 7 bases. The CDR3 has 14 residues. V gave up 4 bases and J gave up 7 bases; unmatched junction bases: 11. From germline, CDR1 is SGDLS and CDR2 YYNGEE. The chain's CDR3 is CASSPQTSGEEQYF. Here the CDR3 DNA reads TGTGCCAGCAGCCCCCAAACCAGCGGGGAAGAGCAGTACTTC.

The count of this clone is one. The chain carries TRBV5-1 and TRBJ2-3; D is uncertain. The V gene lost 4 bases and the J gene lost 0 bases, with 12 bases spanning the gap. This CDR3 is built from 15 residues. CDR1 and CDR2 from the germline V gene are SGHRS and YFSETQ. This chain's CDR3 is CASSPGGISTDTQYF. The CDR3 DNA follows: TGCGCCAGCAGCCCCGGCGGCATTAGCACAGATACGCAGTATTTT. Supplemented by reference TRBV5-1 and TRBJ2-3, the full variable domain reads KAGVTQTPRYLIKTRGQQVTLSCSPISGHRSVSWYQQTPGQGLQFLFEYFSETQRNKGNFPGRFSGRQFSNSRSEMNVSTLELGDSALYLCASSPGGISTDTQYFGPGTRLTVL.

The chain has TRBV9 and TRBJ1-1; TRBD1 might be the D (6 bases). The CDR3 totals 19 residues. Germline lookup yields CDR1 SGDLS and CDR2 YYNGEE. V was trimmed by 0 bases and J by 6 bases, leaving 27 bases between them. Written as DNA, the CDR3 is TGTGCCAGCAGCGTAGCCTCCCCTGGGGGGGGCCGGGGCGGCGCTGAAGCTTTCTTT. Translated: CASSVASPGGGRGGAEAFF.

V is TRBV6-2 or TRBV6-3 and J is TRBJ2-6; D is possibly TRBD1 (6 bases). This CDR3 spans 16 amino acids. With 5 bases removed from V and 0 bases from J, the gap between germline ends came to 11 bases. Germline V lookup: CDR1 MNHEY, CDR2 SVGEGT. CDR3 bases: TGTGCCAGCAGTGTCAGGGGAAGCTCTGGGGCCAACGTCCTGACTTTC. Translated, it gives CASSVRGSSGANVLTF.

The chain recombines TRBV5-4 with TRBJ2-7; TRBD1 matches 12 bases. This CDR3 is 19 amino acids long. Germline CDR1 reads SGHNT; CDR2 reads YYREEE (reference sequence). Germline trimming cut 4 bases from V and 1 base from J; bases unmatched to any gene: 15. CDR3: CASSSPGGTGGGRSYEQYF. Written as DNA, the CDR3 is TGTGCCAGCAGCAGCCCAGGGGGGACAGGGGGCGGTAGGTCCTACGAGCAGTACTTC.

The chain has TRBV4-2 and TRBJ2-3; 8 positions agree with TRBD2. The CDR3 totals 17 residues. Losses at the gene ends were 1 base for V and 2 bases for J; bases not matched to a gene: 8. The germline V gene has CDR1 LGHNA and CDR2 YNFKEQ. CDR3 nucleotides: TGTGCCAGCAGCCAAGCGGTTACGGGGGGGCCCACAGATACGCAGTATTTT. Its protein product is CASSQAVTGGPTDTQYF.

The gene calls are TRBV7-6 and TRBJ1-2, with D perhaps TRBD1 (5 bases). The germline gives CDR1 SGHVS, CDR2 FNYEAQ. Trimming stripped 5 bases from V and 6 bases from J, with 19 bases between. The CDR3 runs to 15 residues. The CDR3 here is CASSHRDSGPHGYTF. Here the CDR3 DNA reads TGTGCCAGCAGCCACCGGGACTCAGGACCGCATGGCTACACCTTC.

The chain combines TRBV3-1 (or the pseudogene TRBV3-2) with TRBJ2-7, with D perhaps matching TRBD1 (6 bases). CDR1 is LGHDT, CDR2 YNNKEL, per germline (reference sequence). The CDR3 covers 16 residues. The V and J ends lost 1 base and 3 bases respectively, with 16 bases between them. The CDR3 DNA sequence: TGTGCCAGCAGCCAAGGGTTGTCGGACAGACTCTACGAGCAGTACTTC. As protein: CASSQGLSDRLYEQYF.

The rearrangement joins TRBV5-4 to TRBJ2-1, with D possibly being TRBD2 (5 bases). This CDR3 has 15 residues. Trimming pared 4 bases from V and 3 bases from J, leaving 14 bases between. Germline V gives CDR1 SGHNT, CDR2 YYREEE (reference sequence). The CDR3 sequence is CASSRWGEGYNEQFF. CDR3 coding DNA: TGTGCCAGCAGCCGGTGGGGTGAGGGCTACAATGAGCAGTTCTTC.

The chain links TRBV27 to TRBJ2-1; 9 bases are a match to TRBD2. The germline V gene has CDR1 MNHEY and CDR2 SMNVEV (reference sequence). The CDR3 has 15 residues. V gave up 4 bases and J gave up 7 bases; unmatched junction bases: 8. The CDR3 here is CASSSPRGGANEQFF. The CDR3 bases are TGTGCCAGCAGTTCCCCTCGCGGGGGGGCAAATGAGCAGTTCTTC.

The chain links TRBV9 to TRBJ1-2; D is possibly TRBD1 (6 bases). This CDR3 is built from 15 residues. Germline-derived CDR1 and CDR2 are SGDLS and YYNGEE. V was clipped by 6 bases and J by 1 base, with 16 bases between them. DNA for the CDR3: TGTGCCAGCACCGCGGACAGCACCATTAACTATGGCTACACCTTC. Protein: CASTADSTINYGYTF.

This chain's CDR3 is CASSFPGQNTDTQYF. The CDR3 bases are TGTGCCAGCAGCTTTCCAGGGCAAAACACAGATACGCAGTATTTT. V is TRBV7-9 and J is TRBJ2-3, with D maybe TRBD1 (5 bases). CDR3 length: 15 amino acids. Looked up from germline, CDR1 is SEHNR and CDR2 is FQNEAQ (reference sequence). V lost 3 bases and J lost 2, with 12 bases in between.

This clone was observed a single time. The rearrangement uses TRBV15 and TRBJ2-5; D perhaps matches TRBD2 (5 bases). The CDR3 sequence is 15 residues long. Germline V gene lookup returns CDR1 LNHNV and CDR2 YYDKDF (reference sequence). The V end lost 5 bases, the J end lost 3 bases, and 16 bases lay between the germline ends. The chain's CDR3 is CATSPFGLKEETQYF. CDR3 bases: TGTGCCACCAGCCCTTTCGGACTGAAAGAAGAGACCCAGTACTTC.

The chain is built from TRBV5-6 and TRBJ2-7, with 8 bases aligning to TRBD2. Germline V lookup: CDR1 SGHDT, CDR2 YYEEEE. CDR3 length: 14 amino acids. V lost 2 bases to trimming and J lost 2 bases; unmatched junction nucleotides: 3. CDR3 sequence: CASSLTGGPYEQYF. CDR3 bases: TGTGCCAGCAGCTTAACGGGGGGGCCCTACGAGCAGTACTTC.

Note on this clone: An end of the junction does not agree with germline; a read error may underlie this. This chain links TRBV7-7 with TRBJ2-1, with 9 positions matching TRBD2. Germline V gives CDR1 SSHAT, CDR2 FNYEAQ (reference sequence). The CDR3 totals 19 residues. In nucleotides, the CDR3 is TGTGCTAGCAGCCCACGGGGCGGGGGGGCTCTTGGATCCTACAATGAGCAGTTCTTC. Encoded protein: CASSPRGGGALGSYNEQFF. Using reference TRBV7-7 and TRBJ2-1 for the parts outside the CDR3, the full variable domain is GAGVSQSPRYKVTKRGQDVTLRCDPISSHATLYWYQQALGQGPEFLTYFNYEAQPDKSGLPSDRFSAERPEGSISTLTIQRTEQRDSAMYRCASSPRGGGALGSYNEQFFGPGTRLTVL.

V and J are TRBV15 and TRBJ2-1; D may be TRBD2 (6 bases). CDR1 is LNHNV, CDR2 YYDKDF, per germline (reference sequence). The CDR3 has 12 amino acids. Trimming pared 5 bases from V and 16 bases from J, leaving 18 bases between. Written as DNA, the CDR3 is TGTGCCACCAGCCCCCAGGAGGGTCGGGGATTCTTC. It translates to CATSPQEGRGFF.

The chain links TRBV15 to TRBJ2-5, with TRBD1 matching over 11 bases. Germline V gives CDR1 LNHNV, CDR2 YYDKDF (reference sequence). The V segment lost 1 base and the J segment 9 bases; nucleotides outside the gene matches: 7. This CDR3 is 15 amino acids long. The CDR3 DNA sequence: TGTGCCACCAGCAGAGGGGACAGGGGGGTGGAGGCCCAGTACTTC. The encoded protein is CATSRGDRGVEAQYF.

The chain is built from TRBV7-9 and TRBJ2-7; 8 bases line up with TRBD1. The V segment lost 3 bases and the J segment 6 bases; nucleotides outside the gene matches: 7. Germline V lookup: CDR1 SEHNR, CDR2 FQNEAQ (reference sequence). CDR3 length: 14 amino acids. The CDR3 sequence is CASSLGQVLGEQYF. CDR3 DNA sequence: TGTGCCAGCAGCTTGGGACAGGTATTAGGCGAGCAGTACTTC.

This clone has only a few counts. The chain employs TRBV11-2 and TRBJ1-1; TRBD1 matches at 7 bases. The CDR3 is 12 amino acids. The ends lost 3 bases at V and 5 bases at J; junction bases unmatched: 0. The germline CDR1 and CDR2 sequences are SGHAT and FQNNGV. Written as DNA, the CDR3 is TGTGCCAGCAGCTTCAGGGGGACTGAAGCTTTCTTT. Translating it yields CASSFRGTEAFF. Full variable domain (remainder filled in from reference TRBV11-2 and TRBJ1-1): EAGVAQSPRYKIIEKRQSVAFWCNPISGHATLYWYQQILGQGPKLLIQFQNNGVVDDSQLPKDRFSAERLKGVDSTLKIQPAKLEDSAVYLCASSFRGTEAFFGQGTRLTVV.

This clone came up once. The CDR3 sequence is CASSFSQGQYF. The CDR3 DNA follows: TGTGCCAGCAGCTTCTCGCAGGGGCAGTACTTC. The J gene is TRBJ2-7, the V gene TRBV5-5, with a weak D call TRBD1 (5 bases). The CDR3 sequence is 11 residues long. V was cut by 2 bases and J by 9 bases, with 9 bases left in between. Germline CDR1 reads SGHKS; CDR2 reads YYEKEE (reference sequence).

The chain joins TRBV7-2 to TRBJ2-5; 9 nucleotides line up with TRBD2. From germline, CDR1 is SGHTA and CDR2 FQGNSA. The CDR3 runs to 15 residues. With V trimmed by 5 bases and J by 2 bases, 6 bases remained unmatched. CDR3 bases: TGTGCCAGCAGCCGCGAAGCGGGGGGACAAGAGACCCAGTACTTC. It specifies CASSREAGGQETQYF.